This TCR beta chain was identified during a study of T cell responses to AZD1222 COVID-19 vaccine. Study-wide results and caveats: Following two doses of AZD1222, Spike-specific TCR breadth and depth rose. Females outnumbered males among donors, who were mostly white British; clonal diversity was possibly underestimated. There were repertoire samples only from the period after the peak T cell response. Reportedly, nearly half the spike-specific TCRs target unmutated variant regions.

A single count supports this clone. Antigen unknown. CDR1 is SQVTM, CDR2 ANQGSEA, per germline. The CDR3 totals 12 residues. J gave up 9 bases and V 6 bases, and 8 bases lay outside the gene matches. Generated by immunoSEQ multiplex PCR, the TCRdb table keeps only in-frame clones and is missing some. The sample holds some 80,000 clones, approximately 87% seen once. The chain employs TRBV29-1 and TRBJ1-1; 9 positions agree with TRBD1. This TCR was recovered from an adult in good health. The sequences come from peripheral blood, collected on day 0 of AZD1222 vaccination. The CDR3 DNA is TGCAGCGTCGTAGGACAGGGGCAGAAAGCTTTCTTT. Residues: CSVVGQGQKAFF.